This record concerns one T cell receptor beta chain sequence. Its antigen is as yet unknown. The data derive from a study of cytomegalovirus exposure and HLA in healthy donors. General study findings and limits: Follow-up analysis seemed to connect common viral pathogens with several of the most significant clusters identified.

The PCR employed 60 Vbeta primers together with 13 Jbeta primers. The data were produced by immunoSEQ multiplex PCR, yet TCRdb's version contains in-frame clones alone and is incomplete. The repertoire holds over 150,000 clones, with just under 80% as singletons. The sequence was obtained from a woman aged 45-60 years in good health and CMV-seropositive. The sequencing input was PBMCs.

The CDR3 nucleotides read TGTGCCAGCAGCTTAGACTATTTCGTGCAGTACTTC. Protein sequence: CASSLDYFVQYF. The chain recombines TRBV7-2 with TRBJ2-7; D gene uncertain. CDR1 and CDR2 (germline): SGHTA, FQGNSA. This CDR3 comprises 12 residues. The V end was cut by 1 base, the J end by 9 bases, with 10 bases between. Filled out from reference TRBV7-2 and TRBJ2-7, the complete variable domain reads GAGVSQSPSNKVTEKGKDVELRCDPISGHTALYWYRQSLGQGLEFLIYFQGNSAPDKSGLPSDRFSAERTGGSVSTLTIQRTQQEDSAVYLCASSLDYFVQYFGPGTRLTVT.